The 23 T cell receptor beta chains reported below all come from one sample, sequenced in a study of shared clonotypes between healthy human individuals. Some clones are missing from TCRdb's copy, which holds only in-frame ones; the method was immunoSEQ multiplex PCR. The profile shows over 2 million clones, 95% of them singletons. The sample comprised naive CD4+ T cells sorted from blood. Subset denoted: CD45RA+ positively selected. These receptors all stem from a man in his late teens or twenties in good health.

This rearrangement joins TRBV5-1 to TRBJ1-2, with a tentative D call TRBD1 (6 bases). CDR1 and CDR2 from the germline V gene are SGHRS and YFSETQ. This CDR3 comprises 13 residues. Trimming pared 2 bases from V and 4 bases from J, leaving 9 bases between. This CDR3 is CASSFRGGYGYTF. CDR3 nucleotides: TGCGCCAGCAGCTTCAGGGGCGGCTATGGCTACACCTTC.

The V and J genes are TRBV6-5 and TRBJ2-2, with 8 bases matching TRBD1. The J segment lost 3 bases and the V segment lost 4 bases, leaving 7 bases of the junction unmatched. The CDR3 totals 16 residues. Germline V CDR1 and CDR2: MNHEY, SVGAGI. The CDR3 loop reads CASSFSRGQDTGELFF. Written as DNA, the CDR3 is TGTGCCAGCAGTTTCAGCAGGGGGCAAGACACCGGGGAGCTGTTTTTT.

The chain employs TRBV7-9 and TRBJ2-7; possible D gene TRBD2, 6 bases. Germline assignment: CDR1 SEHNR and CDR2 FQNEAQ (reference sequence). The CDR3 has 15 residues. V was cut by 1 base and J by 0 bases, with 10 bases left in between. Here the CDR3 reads CASSLGGVSSYEQYF. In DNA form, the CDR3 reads TGTGCCAGCAGCTTAGGGGGGGTTAGCTCCTACGAGCAGTACTTC.

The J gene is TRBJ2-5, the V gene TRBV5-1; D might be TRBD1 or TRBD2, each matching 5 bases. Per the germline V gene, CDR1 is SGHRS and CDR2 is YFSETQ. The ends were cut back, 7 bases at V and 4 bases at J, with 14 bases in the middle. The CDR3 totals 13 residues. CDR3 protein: CASSRESIETQYF. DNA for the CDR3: TGCGCCAGCTCCAGGGAGTCAATAGAGACCCAGTACTTC.

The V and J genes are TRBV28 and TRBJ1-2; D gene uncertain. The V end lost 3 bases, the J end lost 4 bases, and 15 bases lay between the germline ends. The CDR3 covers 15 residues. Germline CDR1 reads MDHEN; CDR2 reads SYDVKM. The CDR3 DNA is TGTGCCAGCAGTTTGGGTGAGGGCTCGGGCTATGGCTACACCTTC. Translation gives CASSLGEGSGYGYTF.

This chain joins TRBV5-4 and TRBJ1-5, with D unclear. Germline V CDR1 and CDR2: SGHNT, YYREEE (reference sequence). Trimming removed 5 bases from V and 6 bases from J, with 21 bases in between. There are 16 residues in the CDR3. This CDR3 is CASRPGRQVGIQPQHF. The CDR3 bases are TGTGCCAGCAGACCGGGTCGGCAGGTCGGCATTCAGCCCCAGCATTTT.

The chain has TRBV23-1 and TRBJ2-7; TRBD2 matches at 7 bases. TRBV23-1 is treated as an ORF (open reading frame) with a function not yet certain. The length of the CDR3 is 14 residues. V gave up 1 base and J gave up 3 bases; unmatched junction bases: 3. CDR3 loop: CASSQYGGGYEQYF. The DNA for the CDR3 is TGCGCCAGCAGTCAATACGGCGGGGGCTACGAGCAGTACTTC.

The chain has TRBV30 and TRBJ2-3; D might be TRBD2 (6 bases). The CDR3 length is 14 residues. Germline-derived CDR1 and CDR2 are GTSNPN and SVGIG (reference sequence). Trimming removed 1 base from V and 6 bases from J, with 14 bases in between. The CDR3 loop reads CAWSAGTSPDTQYF. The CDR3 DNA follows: TGTGCCTGGAGTGCCGGGACTTCTCCGGATACGCAGTATTTT.

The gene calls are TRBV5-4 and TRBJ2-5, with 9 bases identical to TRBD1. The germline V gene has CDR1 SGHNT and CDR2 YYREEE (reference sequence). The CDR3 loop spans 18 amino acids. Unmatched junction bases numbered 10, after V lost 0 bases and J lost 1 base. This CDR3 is CASSLVGQGTPTQETQYF. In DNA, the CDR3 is TGTGCCAGCAGCTTGGTCGGACAGGGGACACCTACCCAAGAGACCCAGTACTTC.

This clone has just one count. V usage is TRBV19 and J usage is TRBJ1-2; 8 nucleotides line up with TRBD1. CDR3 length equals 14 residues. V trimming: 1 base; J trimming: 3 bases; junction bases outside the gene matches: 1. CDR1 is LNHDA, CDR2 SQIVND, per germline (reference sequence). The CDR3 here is CASSIAQGDYGYTF. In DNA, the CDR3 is TGTGCCAGTAGTATAGCACAGGGGGACTATGGCTACACCTTC.

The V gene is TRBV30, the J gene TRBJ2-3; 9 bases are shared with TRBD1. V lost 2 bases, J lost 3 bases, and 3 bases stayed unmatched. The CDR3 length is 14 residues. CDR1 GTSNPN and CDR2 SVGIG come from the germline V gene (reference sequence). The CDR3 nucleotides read TGTGCCTGGAGTCCGGGGACAGGGACAGATACGCAGTATTTT. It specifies CAWSPGTGTDTQYF. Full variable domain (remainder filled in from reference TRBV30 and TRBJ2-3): SQTIHQWPATLVQPVGSPLSLECTVEGTSNPNLYWYRQAAGRGLQLLFYSVGIGQISSEVPQNLSASRPQDRQFILSSKKLLLSDSGFYLCAWSPGTGTDTQYFGPGTRLTVL.

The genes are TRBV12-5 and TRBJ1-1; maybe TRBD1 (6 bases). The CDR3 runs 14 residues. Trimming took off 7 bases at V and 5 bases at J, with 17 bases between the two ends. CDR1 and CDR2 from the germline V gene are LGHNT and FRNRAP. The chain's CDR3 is CASAPGGRGTEAFF. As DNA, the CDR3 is TGTGCTAGTGCCCCCGGGGGTAGGGGGACTGAAGCTTTCTTT.

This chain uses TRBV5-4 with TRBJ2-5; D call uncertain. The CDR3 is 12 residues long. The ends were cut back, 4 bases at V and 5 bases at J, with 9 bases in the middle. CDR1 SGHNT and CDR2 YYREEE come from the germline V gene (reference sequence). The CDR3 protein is CASSLDAETQYF. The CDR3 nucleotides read TGTGCCAGCAGCCTGGACGCGGAGACCCAGTACTTC.

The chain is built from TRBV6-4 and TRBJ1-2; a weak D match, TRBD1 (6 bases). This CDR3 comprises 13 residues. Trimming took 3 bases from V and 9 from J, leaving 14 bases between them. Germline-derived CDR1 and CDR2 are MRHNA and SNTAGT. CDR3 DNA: TGTGCCAGCAGTGAACAACAGGGAGGGAGCTACACCTTC. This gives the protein CASSEQQGGSYTF.

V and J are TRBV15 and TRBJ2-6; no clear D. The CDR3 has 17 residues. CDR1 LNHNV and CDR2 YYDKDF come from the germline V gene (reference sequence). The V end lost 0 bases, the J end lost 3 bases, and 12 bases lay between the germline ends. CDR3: CATSRDVGQVGANVLTF. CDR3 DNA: TGTGCCACCAGCAGAGATGTAGGGCAGGTTGGGGCCAACGTCCTGACTTTC. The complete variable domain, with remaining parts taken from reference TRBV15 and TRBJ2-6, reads DAMVIQNPRYQVTQFGKPVTLSCSQTLNHNVMYWYQQKSSQAPKLLFHYYDKDFNNEADTPDNFQSRRPNTSFCFLDIRSPGLGDTAMYLCATSRDVGQVGANVLTFGAGSRLTVL.

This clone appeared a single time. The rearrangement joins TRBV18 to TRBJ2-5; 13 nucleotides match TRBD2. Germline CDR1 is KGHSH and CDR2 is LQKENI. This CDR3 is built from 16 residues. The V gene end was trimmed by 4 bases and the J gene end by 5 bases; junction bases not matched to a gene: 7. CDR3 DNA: TGTGCCAGCTCACACAGGACTAGCGGGAGCCGTGAGACCCAGTACTTC. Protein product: CASSHRTSGSRETQYF.

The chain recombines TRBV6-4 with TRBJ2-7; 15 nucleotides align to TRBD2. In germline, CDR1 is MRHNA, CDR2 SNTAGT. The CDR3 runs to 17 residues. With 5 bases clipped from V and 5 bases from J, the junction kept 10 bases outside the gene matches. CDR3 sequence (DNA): TGTGCCAGCAGTATGGGACTAGCGGGGGGCGGGTTCCACGAGCAGTACTTC. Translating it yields CASSMGLAGGGFHEQYF.

In DNA, the CDR3 is TGTGCCAGCAGCTTAGCGGAGGGGACAGTTTGGACAGATACGCAGTATTTT. Its protein is CASSLAEGTVWTDTQYF. The gene calls are TRBV7-9 and TRBJ2-3; TRBD1 might be the D (7 bases). The CDR3 contains 17 residues. Germline CDR1 is SEHNR and CDR2 is FQNEAQ (reference sequence). V gave up 0 bases and J gave up 3 bases, with 16 bases separating them.

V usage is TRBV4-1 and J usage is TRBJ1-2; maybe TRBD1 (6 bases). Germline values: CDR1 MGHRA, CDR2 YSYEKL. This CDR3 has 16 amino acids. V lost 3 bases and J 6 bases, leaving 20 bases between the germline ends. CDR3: CASSHPSQGLKDGYTF. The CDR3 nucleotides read TGCGCCAGCAGCCACCCGTCACAGGGTTTGAAGGATGGCTACACCTTC.

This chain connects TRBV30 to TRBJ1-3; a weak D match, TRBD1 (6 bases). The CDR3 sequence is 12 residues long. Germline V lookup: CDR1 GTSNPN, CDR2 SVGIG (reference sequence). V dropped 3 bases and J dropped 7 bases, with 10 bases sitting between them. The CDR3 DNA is TGTGCCTGGAGCGGGGGCCTGAACACCATATATTTT. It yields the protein CAWSGGLNTIYF. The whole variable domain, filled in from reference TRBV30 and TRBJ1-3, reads SQTIHQWPATLVQPVGSPLSLECTVEGTSNPNLYWYRQAAGRGLQLLFYSVGIGQISSEVPQNLSASRPQDRQFILSSKKLLLSDSGFYLCAWSGGLNTIYFGEGSWLTVV.

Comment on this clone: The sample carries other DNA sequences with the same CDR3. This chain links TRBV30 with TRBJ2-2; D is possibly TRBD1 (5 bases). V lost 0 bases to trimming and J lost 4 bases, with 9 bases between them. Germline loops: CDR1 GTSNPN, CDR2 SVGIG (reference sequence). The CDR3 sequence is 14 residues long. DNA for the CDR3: TGTGCCTGGAGTGTACAGGCAGGCACCGGGGAGCTGTTTTTT. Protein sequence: CAWSVQAGTGELFF. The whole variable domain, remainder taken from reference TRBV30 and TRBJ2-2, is SQTIHQWPATLVQPVGSPLSLECTVEGTSNPNLYWYRQAAGRGLQLLFYSVGIGQISSEVPQNLSASRPQDRQFILSSKKLLLSDSGFYLCAWSVQAGTGELFFGEGSRLTVL.

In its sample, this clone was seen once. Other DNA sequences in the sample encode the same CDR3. Here the CDR3 DNA reads TGCGCCAGCAGCTCGGGACTAGCGGGAGATACGCAGTATTTT. This codes for CASSSGLAGDTQYF. The rearrangement links TRBV5-1 to TRBJ2-3; 12 bases map to TRBD2. The CDR3 runs 14 residues. Germline loops: CDR1 SGHRS, CDR2 YFSETQ. Trimming at V came to 3 bases and at J to 5 bases, leaving 1 base not matched to a gene.

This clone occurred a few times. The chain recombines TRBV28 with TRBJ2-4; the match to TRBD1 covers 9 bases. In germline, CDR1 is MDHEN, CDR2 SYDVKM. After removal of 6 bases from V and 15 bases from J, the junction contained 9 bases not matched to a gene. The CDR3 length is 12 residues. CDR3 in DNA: TGTGCCAGCAGCCCAACAGGGGGCCCGTCGTACTTC. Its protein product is CASSPTGGPSYF.